This entry lists 13 T cell receptor beta chains sequenced from one sample in a study of T cell responses to AZD1222 COVID-19 vaccine. TCRdb keeps only in-frame clones here, not all; method: immunoSEQ multiplex PCR. Among about 100,000 clones listed, less than 90% were seen once. The specimen comprised peripheral blood, sampled on day 0 of AZD1222 vaccination. The origin of the receptors is an adult in good health.

This rearrangement joins TRBV27 to TRBJ2-1; 8 bases are a match to TRBD1. Losses at the gene ends were 5 bases for V and 0 bases for J; bases not matched to a gene: 3. The CDR3 is 15 amino acids. Germline loops: CDR1 MNHEY, CDR2 SMNVEV (reference sequence). CDR3 protein: CASSPTGGSYNEQFF. CDR3 DNA sequence: TGTGCCAGCAGTCCCACAGGGGGCTCCTACAATGAGCAGTTCTTC.

The chain recombines TRBV6-2 or TRBV6-3 with TRBJ2-7, with D maybe TRBD1 (5 bases). This CDR3 comprises 15 residues. The germline V gene encodes CDR1 MNHEY and CDR2 SVGEGT. Trimming took 2 bases from V and 7 from J, leaving 18 bases between them. For the CDR3, the DNA is TGTGCCAGCAGTTACGGCGGACAACTATTCTTTGAGCAGTACTTC. Residues: CASSYGGQLFFEQYF.

This chain uses TRBV14 with TRBJ2-5, with D possibly called TRBD1 or TRBD2 (5 bases each). The CDR3 spans 16 residues. V was clipped by 0 bases and J by 4 bases, with 15 bases between them. CDR1 and CDR2 from the germline V gene are SGHDN and FVKESK. The DNA for the CDR3 is TGTGCCAGCAGCCAAGAAGACCCCTATGGGGGAGAGACCCAGTACTTC. It yields the protein CASSQEDPYGGETQYF.

The J gene is TRBJ1-2, the V gene TRBV19; 7 bases are shared with TRBD1. The CDR3 extends over 12 amino acids. Germline V gene lookup returns CDR1 LNHDA and CDR2 SQIVND (reference sequence). V lost 9 bases, J lost 8 bases, and 9 bases stayed unmatched. CDR3 in amino acids: CASLQGGEGYTF. CDR3 sequence (DNA): TGTGCCAGCCTCCAGGGGGGGGAGGGCTACACCTTC.

The chain is built from TRBV9 and TRBJ2-7, with 10 positions matching TRBD2. With 0 bases clipped from V and 3 bases from J, the junction kept 3 bases outside the gene matches. Germline V gene lookup returns CDR1 SGDLS and CDR2 YYNGEE. The CDR3 contains 15 residues. The CDR3 loop reads CASSVDPSGSYEQYF. Written as DNA, the CDR3 is TGTGCCAGCAGCGTAGACCCTAGCGGGAGCTACGAGCAGTACTTC. The whole variable domain, filled in from reference TRBV9 and TRBJ2-7, reads DSGVTQTPKHLITATGQRVTLRCSPRSGDLSVYWYQQSLDQGLQFLIQYYNGEERAKGNILERFSAQQFPDLHSELNLSSLELGDSALYFCASSVDPSGSYEQYFGPGTRLTVT.

The gene calls are TRBV11-2 and TRBJ2-1; a possible D gene is TRBD1 (6 bases). V lost 1 base and J 4 bases, leaving 14 bases between the germline ends. The CDR3 extends over 16 amino acids. CDR1 is SGHAT and CDR2 is FQNNGV in the germline V gene. The CDR3 region is CASSLVMGAAYNEQFF. CDR3 nucleotides: TGTGCCAGCAGCTTAGTGATGGGGGCAGCTTACAATGAGCAGTTCTTC.

The chain has TRBV14 and TRBJ1-1; D call uncertain. The V and J ends lost 3 bases and 4 bases respectively, with 12 bases between them. This CDR3 is built from 14 residues. CDR1 is SGHDN and CDR2 is FVKESK in the germline V gene. CDR3 bases: TGTGCCAGCAGCCAGATGGCACTGGGCACTGAAGCTTTCTTT. Encoded protein: CASSQMALGTEAFF.

With respect to this clone: The sample contains more than one DNA sequence encoding this CDR3. The chain combines TRBV4-1 with TRBJ1-6; possibly TRBD1 for D (6 bases). The CDR3 consists of 16 residues. V lost 1 base and J lost 4, with 11 bases in between. The germline gives CDR1 MGHRA, CDR2 YSYEKL. CDR3 residues: CASSQGGGNYNSPLHF. The CDR3 nucleotides read TGCGCCAGCAGCCAAGGAGGGGGTAATTATAATTCACCCCTCCACTTT.

The chain joins TRBV4-2 to TRBJ2-2; the D gene is possibly TRBD2 (6 bases). Trimming cost V 0 bases and J 5 bases, with 16 bases left between them. CDR3 size: 17 residues. The germline gives CDR1 LGHNA, CDR2 YNFKEQ. The CDR3 DNA is TGTGCCAGCAGCCAAGATCGCGGAGGGAGAATAACCGGGGAGCTGTTTTTT. It encodes CASSQDRGGRITGELFF.

The genes are TRBV6-1 and TRBJ1-1; perhaps TRBD1 as D (6 bases). In germline, CDR1 is MNHNS, CDR2 SASEGT. The CDR3 has 14 residues. V shed 2 bases and J shed 5 bases, with 12 bases lying between them. As DNA, the CDR3 is TGTGCCAGCAGTGAATGGGGGGCAGGGACTGAAGCTTTCTTT. It encodes CASSEWGAGTEAFF.

The rearrangement links TRBV6-5 to TRBJ2-7, with D possibly TRBD2 on 5 matching bases. Trimming pared 5 bases from V and 5 bases from J, leaving 16 bases between. There are 14 residues in the CDR3. Germline CDR1 reads MNHEY; CDR2 reads SVGAGI. The CDR3: CASSPGGGVHEQYF. The CDR3 DNA follows: TGTGCCAGCAGTCCTGGAGGAGGTGTCCACGAGCAGTACTTC.

The chain is built from TRBV2 and TRBJ1-5; D call uncertain. This CDR3 contains 13 residues. CDR1 is SNHLY and CDR2 is FYNNEI in the germline V gene. The V end was cut by 0 bases, the J end by 13 bases, with 13 bases between. CDR3 in DNA: TGTGCCAGCAGTGAAGCGACGATAGAGATTCAGCATTTT. Translation gives CASSEATIEIQHF.

V is TRBV15 and J is TRBJ1-1; possible D gene TRBD1, 5 bases. The V gene's germline CDR1 is LNHNV and CDR2 YYDKDF (reference sequence). The CDR3 runs 14 residues. Deletions cut 2 bases from V and 5 bases from J, with 12 bases between. The CDR3 DNA reads as TGTGCCACCAGCAGACCGATAGGGGTTACTGAAGCTTTCTTT. This gives the protein CATSRPIGVTEAFF.